What follows are 12 T cell receptor beta chains derived from one specimen sequenced in a study of cytomegalovirus exposure and HLA in healthy donors. PCR was performed using 60 Vbeta and 13 Jbeta primers. The assay was immunoSEQ multiplex PCR, and TCRdb's table has in-frame clones only and misses some. The sample holds about 110,000 clones; roughly 15% are singletons and the top ten take 0.8% to 0.95%. Input material: PBMCs. Receptors were obtained from a female donor in good health and CMV-seronegative.

V gene TRBV19 combines with J gene TRBJ2-3; TRBD2 aligns across 14 bases. The V segment lost 4 bases and the J segment 6 bases; nucleotides outside the gene matches: 3. Germline lookup yields CDR1 LNHDA and CDR2 SQIVND (reference sequence). CDR3 size: 15 residues. CDR3 coding DNA: TGTGCCAGTAGTACCCGGACTAGCGGGAGGGATACGCAGTATTTT. Translated: CASSTRTSGRDTQYF.

The CDR3 DNA is TGCAGCGTTGGTGCAGGGGGCACTGAAGCTTTCTTT. Translated, it gives CSVGAGGTEAFF. The chain recombines TRBV29-1 with TRBJ1-1; 7 bases map to TRBD1. Germline trimming cut 4 bases from V and 4 bases from J; bases unmatched to any gene: 3. CDR1 and CDR2 (germline): SQVTM, ANQGSEA. The CDR3 consists of 12 residues.

This clone was seen only a few times. The J gene is TRBJ2-3, the V gene TRBV5-1; D gene ambiguous. The ends were cut back, 1 base at V and 0 bases at J, with 9 bases in the middle. Per the germline V gene, CDR1 is SGHRS and CDR2 is YFSETQ. This CDR3 is 15 amino acids long. CDR3 coding DNA: TGCGCCAGCAGCTTGAGTCGAGGTAGCACAGATACGCAGTATTTT. This encodes CASSLSRGSTDTQYF.

The rearrangement links TRBV10-3 to TRBJ2-3, with 7 bases matching TRBD2. This CDR3 contains 12 residues. Germline trimming cut 6 bases from V and 5 bases from J; bases unmatched to any gene: 2. The germline V gene has CDR1 ENHRY and CDR2 SYGVKD. The CDR3 sequence: CAISSGGDTQYF. CDR3 coding DNA: TGTGCCATCAGCTCGGGGGGAGATACGCAGTATTTT.

The chain recombines TRBV28 with TRBJ2-3; tentative D call: TRBD2 (6 bases). The CDR3 has 14 residues. Germline CDR1 and CDR2: MDHEN and SYDVKM. Trimming removed 4 bases from V and 6 bases from J, with 14 bases in between. For the CDR3, the DNA is TGTGCCAGCAGTTCCGGGACTCAGAGGGATACGCAGTATTTT. Protein product: CASSSGTQRDTQYF.

Only a few counts were recorded for this clone. The chain combines TRBV27 with TRBJ2-2; no firm D call. V lost 0 bases, J lost 6 bases, and 11 bases lay in between. The CDR3 is made up of 15 amino acids. Germline-derived CDR1 and CDR2 are MNHEY and SMNVEV (reference sequence). This chain's CDR3 is CASSLSGTPAGELFF. As DNA, the CDR3 is TGTGCCAGCAGTTTATCGGGCACCCCGGCCGGGGAGCTGTTTTTT.

This chain links TRBV29-1 with TRBJ2-3; TRBD1 might be the D (5 bases). The CDR3 is 14 residues long. In germline, CDR1 is SQVTM, CDR2 ANQGSEA. The V gene lost 0 bases and the J gene lost 9 bases, with 16 bases spanning the gap. The CDR3 region has the DNA TGCAGCGTTGAAGACCTTGGGGCCCGACGAACGCAGTATTTT. Protein product: CSVEDLGARRTQYF.

This clone showed up just a few times. The V gene is TRBV6-1, the J gene TRBJ1-4; TRBD1 matches 10 bases. V dropped 10 bases and J dropped 6; count of bases not matched to a gene: 11. This CDR3 spans 15 amino acids. Germline V CDR1 and CDR2: MNHNS, SASEGT. The CDR3 here is CAILSLDRGYEKLFF. For the CDR3, the DNA is TGTGCCATCCTAAGTTTGGACAGGGGGTATGAAAAACTGTTTTTT.

This chain links TRBV7-8 with TRBJ2-7; TRBD1 matches 7 bases. Per germline, CDR1 SGHVS and CDR2 FQNEAQ. J gave up 1 base and V 5 bases, and 5 bases lay outside the gene matches. This CDR3 is built from 14 residues. The CDR3 protein is CASSRGTASYEQYF. CDR3 coding DNA: TGTGCCAGCAGCCGTGGGACAGCATCCTACGAGCAGTACTTC. The whole variable domain, remainder taken from reference TRBV7-8 and TRBJ2-7, is GAGVSQSPRYKVAKRGQDVALRCDPISGHVSLFWYQQALGQGPEFLTYFQNEAQLDKSGLPSDRFFAERPEGSVSTLKIQRTQQEDSAVYLCASSRGTASYEQYFGPGTRLTVT.

This clone was counted a few times. The V gene is TRBV6-1, the J gene TRBJ1-3; 7 nucleotides line up with TRBD1. This CDR3 region has 13 residues. Per the germline V gene, CDR1 is MNHNS and CDR2 is SASEGT. The junction had 10 bases not matched to a gene; V was cut back by 4 bases and J by 13 bases. The CDR3 loop is CASSAEIGGQIYF. CDR3 nucleotides: TGTGCCAGCAGTGCTGAGATAGGGGGCCAGATATATTTT.

This clone was seen a handful of times. The chain has TRBV6-6 and TRBJ2-7; D perhaps matches TRBD1 (6 bases). The CDR3 extends over 12 amino acids. Trimming cost V 6 bases and J 3 bases, with 9 bases left between them. The germline CDR1 and CDR2 sequences are MNHNY and SVGAGI (reference sequence). The CDR3 DNA reads as TGTGCCAGCAGCCAACAGGGCTACGAGCAGTACTTC. It yields the protein CASSQQGYEQYF.

The V call is TRBV5-1, the J call TRBJ2-1; TRBD2 agrees at 11 bases. This CDR3 spans 16 amino acids. V lost 2 bases, J lost 4 bases, and 5 bases stayed unmatched. CDR1 is SGHRS and CDR2 is YFSETQ in the germline V gene. The CDR3 protein is CASSLPLAGGYNEQFF. As DNA, the CDR3 is TGCGCCAGCAGCTTACCGCTAGCGGGGGGTTACAATGAGCAGTTCTTC.